Following are 5 T cell receptor beta chains from one sample sequenced in a study of graft-versus-host responses after intestinal transplantation. Using immunoSEQ multiplex PCR, the repertoire was profiled, and TCRdb retains in-frame clones only, with some absent. The profile covers about 21,000 clones, with 50% to 60% appearing a single time and approximately 1% taken by the ten largest. Source: alloreactive CD4+ T cells from a mixed lymphocyte reaction culture, taken before intestinal transplant. Subset specified: CFSE-low proliferating T cells sorted from approximately six-day pre-transplant mixed lymphocyte reaction (GvH or HvG direction). These TCRs come from a human patient who received an intestinal transplant.

The rearrangement joins TRBV5-6 to TRBJ1-5; D is perhaps TRBD1 (6 bases). CDR1 and CDR2 from the germline V gene are SGHDT and YYEEEE. This CDR3 spans 13 amino acids. Between the trimmed V and J ends, which lost 4 bases and 5 bases, there was a span of 10 bases. The CDR3 reads CASSTGLDQPQHF. The DNA of the CDR3 is TGTGCCAGCAGCACAGGGTTGGATCAGCCCCAGCATTTT.

V is TRBV7-9 and J is TRBJ2-2; TRBD2 agrees at 7 bases. Unmatched junction bases numbered 14, after V lost 7 bases and J lost 3 bases. The CDR3 has 17 amino acids. Germline loops: CDR1 SEHNR, CDR2 FQNEAQ (reference sequence). CDR3 region: CASTPGVQREYTGELFF. The CDR3 DNA sequence: TGTGCCAGCACCCCCGGGGTCCAGCGGGAATACACCGGGGAGCTGTTTTTT. Combining the CDR3 with reference TRBV7-9 and TRBJ2-2 gives the whole variable domain DTGVSQNPRHKITKRGQNVTFRCDPISEHNRLYWYRQTLGQGPEFLTYFQNEAQLEKSRLLSDRFSAERPKGSFSTLEIQRTEQGDSAMYLCASTPGVQREYTGELFFGEGSRLTVL.

The CDR3 sequence is CASSWAGGSYEQYF. The CDR3 nucleotides read TGTGCCAGCAGCTGGGCAGGGGGGTCCTACGAGCAGTACTTC. The V call is TRBV5-5, the J call TRBJ2-7, with D perhaps matching TRBD1 (7 bases). This CDR3 spans 14 amino acids. Per germline, CDR1 SGHKS and CDR2 YYEKEE (reference sequence). V shed 3 bases and J shed 1 base, with 11 bases lying between them.

Points on this clone: One end of the junction varies from germline; a read error may be responsible. The rearrangement joins TRBV9 to TRBJ2-1, with D perhaps TRBD1 (7 bases). The CDR3 is 15 amino acids. Germline V gives CDR1 SGDLS, CDR2 YYNGEE. The CDR3 sequence is CASSPQGGRYTEQFF. For the CDR3, the DNA is TGTGCCAGCAGCCCCCAGGGGGGAAGATACACTGAGCAGTTCTTC.

J is TRBJ2-7 and V is TRBV6-5; 11 nucleotides match TRBD2. V lost 7 bases and J lost 2; bases outside the gene matches: 4. Germline CDR1 MNHEY, CDR2 SVGAGI. The CDR3 runs to 14 residues. The CDR3 reads CASNLAGGPYEQYF. Written as DNA, the CDR3 is TGTGCCAGCAACTTAGCGGGAGGGCCCTACGAGCAGTACTTC.